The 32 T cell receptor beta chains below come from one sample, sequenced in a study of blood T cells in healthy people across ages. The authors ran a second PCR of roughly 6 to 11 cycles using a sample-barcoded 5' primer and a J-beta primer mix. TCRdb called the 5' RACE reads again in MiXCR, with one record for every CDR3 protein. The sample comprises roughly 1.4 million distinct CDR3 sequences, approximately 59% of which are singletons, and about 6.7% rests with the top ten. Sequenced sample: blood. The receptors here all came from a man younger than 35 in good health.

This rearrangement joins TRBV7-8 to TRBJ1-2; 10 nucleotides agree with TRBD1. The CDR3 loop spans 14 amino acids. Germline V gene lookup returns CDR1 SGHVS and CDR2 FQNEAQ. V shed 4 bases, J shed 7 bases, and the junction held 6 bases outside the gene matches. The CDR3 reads CASSSGQGSLGYTF. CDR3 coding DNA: TGTGCCAGCAGCTCGGGACAGGGGAGTCTTGGCTACACCTTC.

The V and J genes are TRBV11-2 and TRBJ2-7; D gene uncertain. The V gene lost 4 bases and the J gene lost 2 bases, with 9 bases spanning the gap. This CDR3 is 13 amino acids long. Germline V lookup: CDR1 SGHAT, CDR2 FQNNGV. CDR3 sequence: CASSYTQAYEQYF. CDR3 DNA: TGTGCCAGCAGCTACACACAAGCCTACGAGCAGTACTTC.

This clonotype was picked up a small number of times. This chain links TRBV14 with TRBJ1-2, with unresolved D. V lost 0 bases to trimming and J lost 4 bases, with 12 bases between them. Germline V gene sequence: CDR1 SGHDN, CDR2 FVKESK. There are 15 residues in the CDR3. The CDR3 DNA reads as TGTGCCAGCAGCCAAGATCGGGTCAACCCCTATGGCTACACCTTC. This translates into CASSQDRVNPYGYTF.

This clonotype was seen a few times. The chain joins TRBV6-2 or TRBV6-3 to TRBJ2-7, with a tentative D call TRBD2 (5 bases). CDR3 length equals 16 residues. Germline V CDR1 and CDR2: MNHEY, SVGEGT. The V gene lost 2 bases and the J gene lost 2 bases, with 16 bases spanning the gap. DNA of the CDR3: TGTGCCAGCAGTTACGCGTTGGGCGGGTTAGCCTACGAGCAGTACTTC. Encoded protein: CASSYALGGLAYEQYF.

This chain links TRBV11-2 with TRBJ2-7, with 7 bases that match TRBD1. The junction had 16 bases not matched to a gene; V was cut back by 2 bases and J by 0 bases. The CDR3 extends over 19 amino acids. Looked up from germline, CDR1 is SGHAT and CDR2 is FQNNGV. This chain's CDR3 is CASSLLPGQRSAYSYEQYF. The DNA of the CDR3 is TGTGCCAGCAGCTTACTACCGGGACAGCGAAGCGCTTACTCCTACGAGCAGTACTTC.

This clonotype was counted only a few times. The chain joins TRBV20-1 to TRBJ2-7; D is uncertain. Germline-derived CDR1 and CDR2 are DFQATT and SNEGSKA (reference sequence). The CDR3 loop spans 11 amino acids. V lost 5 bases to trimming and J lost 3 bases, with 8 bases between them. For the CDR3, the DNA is TGCAGTGCTCAGAACGGCTACGAGCAGTACTTC. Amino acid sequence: CSAQNGYEQYF.

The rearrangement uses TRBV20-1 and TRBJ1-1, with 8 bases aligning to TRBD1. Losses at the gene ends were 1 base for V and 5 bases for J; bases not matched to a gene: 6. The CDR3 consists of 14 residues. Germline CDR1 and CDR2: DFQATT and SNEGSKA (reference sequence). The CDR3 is CSARAAGGFTEAFF. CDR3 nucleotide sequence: TGCAGTGCTAGAGCTGCAGGGGGCTTTACTGAAGCTTTCTTT.

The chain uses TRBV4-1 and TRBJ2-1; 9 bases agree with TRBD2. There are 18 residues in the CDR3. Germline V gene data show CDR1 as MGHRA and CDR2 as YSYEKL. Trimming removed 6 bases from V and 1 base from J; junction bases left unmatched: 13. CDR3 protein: CASRALGGGRGSYNEQFF. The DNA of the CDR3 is TGCGCCAGCAGAGCCCTAGGGGGCGGGAGGGGGTCCTACAATGAGCAGTTCTTC.

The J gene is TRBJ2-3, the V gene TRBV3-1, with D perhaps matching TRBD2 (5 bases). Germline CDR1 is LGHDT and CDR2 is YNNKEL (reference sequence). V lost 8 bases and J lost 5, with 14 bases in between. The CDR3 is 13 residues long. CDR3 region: CASRASSGDTQYF. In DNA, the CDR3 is TGTGCCAGCCGAGCTAGCAGCGGAGATACGCAGTATTTT.

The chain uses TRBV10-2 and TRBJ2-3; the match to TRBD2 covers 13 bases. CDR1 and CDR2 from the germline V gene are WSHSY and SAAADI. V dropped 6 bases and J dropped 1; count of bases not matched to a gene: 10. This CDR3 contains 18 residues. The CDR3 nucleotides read TGCGCCAGCAGGGCCCGGACTAGCGGGAGCGGGGGCACAGATACGCAGTATTTT. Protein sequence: CASRARTSGSGGTDTQYF.

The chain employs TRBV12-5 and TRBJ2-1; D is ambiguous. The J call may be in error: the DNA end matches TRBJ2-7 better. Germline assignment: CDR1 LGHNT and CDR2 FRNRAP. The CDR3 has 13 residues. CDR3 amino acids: CASGLGIWNEQYF. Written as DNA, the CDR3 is TGTGCTAGTGGCCTGGGCATTTGGAATGAGCAGTACTTC.

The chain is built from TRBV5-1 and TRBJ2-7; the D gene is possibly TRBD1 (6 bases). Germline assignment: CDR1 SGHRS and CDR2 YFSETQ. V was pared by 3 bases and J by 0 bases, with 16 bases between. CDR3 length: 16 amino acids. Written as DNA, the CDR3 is TGCGCCAGCAGCTCCTTGGTGGGGGCCAGCTCCTACGAGCAGTACTTC. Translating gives CASSSLVGASSYEQYF. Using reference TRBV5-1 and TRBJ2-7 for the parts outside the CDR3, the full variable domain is KAGVTQTPRYLIKTRGQQVTLSCSPISGHRSVSWYQQTPGQGLQFLFEYFSETQRNKGNFPGRFSGRQFSNSRSEMNVSTLELGDSALYLCASSSLVGASSYEQYFGPGTRLTVT.

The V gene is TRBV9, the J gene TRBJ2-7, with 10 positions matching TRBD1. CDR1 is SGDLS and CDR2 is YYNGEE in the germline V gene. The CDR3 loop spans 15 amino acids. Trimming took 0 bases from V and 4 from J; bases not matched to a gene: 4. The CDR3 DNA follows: TGTGCCAGCAGCGTAGGAGGGACAGGGGAGTACGAGCAGTACTTC. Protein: CASSVGGTGEYEQYF.

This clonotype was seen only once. The CDR3 sequence: CAINAQRGGGNTGELFF. The CDR3 DNA follows: TGTGCCATCAATGCTCAACGTGGAGGGGGAAACACCGGGGAGCTGTTTTTT. This chain joins TRBV10-3 and TRBJ2-2, with D possibly being TRBD1 or TRBD2 (6 bases each). V lost 7 bases and J 2 bases, leaving 20 bases between the germline ends. Germline V lookup: CDR1 ENHRY, CDR2 SYGVKD. The CDR3 sequence is 17 residues long.

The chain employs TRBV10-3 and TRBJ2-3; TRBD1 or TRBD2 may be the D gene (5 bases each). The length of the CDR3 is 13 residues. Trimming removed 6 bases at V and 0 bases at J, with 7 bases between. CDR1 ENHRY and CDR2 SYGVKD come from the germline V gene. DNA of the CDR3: TGTGCCATCAGCCGGGACAGCACAGATACGCAGTATTTT. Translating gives CAISRDSTDTQYF.

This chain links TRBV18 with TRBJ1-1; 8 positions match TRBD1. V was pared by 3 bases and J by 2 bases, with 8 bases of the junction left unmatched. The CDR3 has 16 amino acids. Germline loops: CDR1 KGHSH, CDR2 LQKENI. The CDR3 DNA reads TGTGCCAGCTCACCTTCGATCACAGGGGGAAACACTGAAGCTTTCTTT. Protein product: CASSPSITGGNTEAFF.

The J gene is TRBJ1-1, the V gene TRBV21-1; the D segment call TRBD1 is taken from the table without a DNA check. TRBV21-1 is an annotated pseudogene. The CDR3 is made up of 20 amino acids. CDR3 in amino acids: CASSKYDPMDPGRKHTEAFF. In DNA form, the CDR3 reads TGTGCCAGCAGCAAATACGACCCGATGGATCCGGGGCGAAAACACACTGAAGCTTTCTTT.

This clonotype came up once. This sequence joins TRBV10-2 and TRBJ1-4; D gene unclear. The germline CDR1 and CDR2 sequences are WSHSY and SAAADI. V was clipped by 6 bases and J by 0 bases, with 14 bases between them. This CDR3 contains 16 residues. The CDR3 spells CASSYGWIATNEKLFF. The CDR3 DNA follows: TGCGCCAGCAGCTACGGCTGGATTGCAACTAATGAAAAACTGTTTTTT.

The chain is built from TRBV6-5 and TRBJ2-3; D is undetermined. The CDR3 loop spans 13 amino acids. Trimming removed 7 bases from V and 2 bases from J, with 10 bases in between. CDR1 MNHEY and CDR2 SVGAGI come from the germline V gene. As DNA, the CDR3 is TGTGCCAGCAAACCTAGGATCACAGATACGCAGTATTTT. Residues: CASKPRITDTQYF.

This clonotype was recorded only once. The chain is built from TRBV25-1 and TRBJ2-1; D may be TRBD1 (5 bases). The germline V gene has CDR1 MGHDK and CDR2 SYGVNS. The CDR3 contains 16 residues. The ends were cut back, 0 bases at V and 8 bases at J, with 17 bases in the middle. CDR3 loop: CASSEYGRAADDEQFF. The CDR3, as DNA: TGTGCCAGCAGTGAATACGGCAGGGCGGCAGACGATGAGCAGTTCTTC.

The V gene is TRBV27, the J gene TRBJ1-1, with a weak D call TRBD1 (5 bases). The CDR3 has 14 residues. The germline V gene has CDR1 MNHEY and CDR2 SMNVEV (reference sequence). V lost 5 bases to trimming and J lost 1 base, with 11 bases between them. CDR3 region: CASSATTGNTEAFF. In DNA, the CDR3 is TGTGCCAGCAGTGCCACAACAGGGAACACTGAAGCTTTCTTT.

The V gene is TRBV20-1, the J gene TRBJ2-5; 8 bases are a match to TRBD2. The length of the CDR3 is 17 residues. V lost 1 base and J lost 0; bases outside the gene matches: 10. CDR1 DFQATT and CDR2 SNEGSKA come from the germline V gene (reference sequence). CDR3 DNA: TGCAGTGCTAGAGGCACTAGCGGACAACCATACCAAGAGACCCAGTACTTC. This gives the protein CSARGTSGQPYQETQYF.

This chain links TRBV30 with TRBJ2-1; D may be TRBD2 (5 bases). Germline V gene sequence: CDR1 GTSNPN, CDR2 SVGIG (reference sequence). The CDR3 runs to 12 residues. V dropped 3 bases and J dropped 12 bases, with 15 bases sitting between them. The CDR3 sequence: CAWSAPGFVQFF. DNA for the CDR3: TGTGCCTGGAGCGCACCGGGGTTTGTGCAGTTCTTC.

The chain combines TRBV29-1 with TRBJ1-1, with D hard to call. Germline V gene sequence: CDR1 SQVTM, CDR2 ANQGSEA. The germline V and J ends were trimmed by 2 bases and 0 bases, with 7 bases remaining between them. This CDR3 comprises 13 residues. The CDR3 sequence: CSVERKLNTEAFF. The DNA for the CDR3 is TGCAGCGTTGAAAGAAAATTGAACACTGAAGCTTTCTTT.

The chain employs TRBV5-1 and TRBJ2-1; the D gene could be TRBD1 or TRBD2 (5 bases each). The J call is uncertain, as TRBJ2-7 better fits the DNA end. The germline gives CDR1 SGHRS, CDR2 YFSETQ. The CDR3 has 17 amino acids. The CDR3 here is CASSLGQGTSSYNEQYF. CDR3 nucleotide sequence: TGCGCCAGCAGCTTGGGACAAGGGACGAGCTCCTACAATGAGCAGTACTTC.

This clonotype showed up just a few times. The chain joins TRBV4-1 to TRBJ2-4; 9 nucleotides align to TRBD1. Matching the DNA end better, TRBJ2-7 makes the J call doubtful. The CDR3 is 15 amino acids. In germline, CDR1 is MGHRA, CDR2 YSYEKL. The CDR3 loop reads CASSFPGTGSDEQYF. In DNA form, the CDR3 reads TGCGCCAGCAGCTTTCCGGGGACAGGGTCGGACGAGCAGTACTTC.

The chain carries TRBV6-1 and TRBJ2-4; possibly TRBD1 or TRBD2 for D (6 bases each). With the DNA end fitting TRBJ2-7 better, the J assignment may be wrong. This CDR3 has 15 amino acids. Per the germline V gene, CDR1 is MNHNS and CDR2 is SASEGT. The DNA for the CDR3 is TGTGCCAGCAGTGAAGTACAGGGAGGCACCTACGAGCAGTACTTC. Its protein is CASSEVQGGTYEQYF.

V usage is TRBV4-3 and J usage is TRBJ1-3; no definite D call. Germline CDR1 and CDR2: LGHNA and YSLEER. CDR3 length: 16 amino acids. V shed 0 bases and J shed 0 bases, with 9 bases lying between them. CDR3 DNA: TGCGCCAGCAGCCAAGAACAGCCCCTCTCTGGAAACACCATATATTTT. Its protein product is CASSQEQPLSGNTIYF.

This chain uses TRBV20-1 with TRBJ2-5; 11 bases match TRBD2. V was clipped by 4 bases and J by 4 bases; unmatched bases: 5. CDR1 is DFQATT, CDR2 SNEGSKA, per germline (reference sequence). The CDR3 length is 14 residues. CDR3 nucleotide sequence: TGCAGTGCTAAACTAGCGGGAGTTGCAGAGACCCAGTACTTC. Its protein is CSAKLAGVAETQYF.

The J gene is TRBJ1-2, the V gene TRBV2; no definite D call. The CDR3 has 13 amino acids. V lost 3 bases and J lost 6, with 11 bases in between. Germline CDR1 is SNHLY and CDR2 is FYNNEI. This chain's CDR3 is CASSDVRRDGYTF. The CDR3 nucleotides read TGTGCCAGCAGTGATGTCAGGCGGGATGGCTACACCTTC.

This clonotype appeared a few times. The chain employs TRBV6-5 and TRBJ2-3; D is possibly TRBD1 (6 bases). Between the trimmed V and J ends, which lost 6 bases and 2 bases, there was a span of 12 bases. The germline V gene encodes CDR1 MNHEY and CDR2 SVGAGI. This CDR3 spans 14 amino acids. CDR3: CASRPGQITDTQYF. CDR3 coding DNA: TGTGCCAGCAGACCGGGACAAATCACAGATACGCAGTATTTT.

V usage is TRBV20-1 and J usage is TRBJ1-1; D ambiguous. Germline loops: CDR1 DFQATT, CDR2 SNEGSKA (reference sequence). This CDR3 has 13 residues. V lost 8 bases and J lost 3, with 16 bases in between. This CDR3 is CSPRLTRHTEAFF. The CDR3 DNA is TGCAGTCCGCGGTTGACTCGGCACACTGAAGCTTTCTTT.